The clone carrying this T cell receptor beta chain has just a few counts. The V and J ends lost 1 base and 3 bases, in that order; junction bases with no gene match: 4. Per germline, CDR1 SGHRS and CDR2 YFSETQ. This CDR3 is 14 amino acids long. Sequenced by immunoSEQ multiplex PCR; TCRdb stores in-frame clones only, minus some. This table has roughly 240,000 clones, roughly four fifths appearing once. These data are taken from a study of blood T cell repertoires in COVID-19. Sequencing used PBMCs or T cells enriched from blood (not recorded which). The clonotype was recovered from a woman aged 40 to 50 who had been exposed to COVID-19. This chain connects TRBV5-1 to TRBJ2-7, with 7 bases fitting TRBD1. Written as DNA, the CDR3 is TGCGCCAGCAGCTTGCAGCAGGGGGACTACGAGCAGTACTTC. Its protein product is CASSLQQGDYEQYF.